This T cell receptor (beta chain) came from a study of blood T cell repertoires in COVID-19. Study details: The samples span acute and convalescent COVID-19 from the United States, Italy and Spain. Nucleic acid was either cDNA or gDNA, and it came from T cells, B-cell-depleted T cells, or PBMCs.

The junction had 7 bases not matched to a gene; V was cut back by 4 bases and J by 6 bases. The CDR3 has 14 residues. Germline V gene data show CDR1 as SGDLS and CDR2 as YYNGEE. In the authors' methods: Nucleated cell counts were estimated from reference gene primer amplification. Clones were sequenced by immunoSEQ multiplex PCR, and TCRdb holds only the in-frame ones, with some missing. V and J calls and clone size are those listed in that table; D and trimming were worked out from the DNA. The sample holds more than 45,000 clones, about nine tenths seen once. This clone was counted only a few times.

Material: peripheral blood. The sequence came from a human donor in a cohort sampled during active COVID-19. The chain is built from TRBV9 and TRBJ2-7, with 10 bases identical to TRBD2. CDR3 sequence reads: CASSLEREGCEQYF. The CDR3 DNA reads TGTGCCAGCAGCCTAGAGCGGGAGGGCTGCGAGCAGTACTTC.